The source of this TCR beta chain is a study of blood T cell repertoires in COVID-19. Authors' data handling: Reference gene primer amplification in the assay estimated nucleated cell counts. The method was immunoSEQ multiplex PCR; TCRdb's version includes in-frame clones alone and lacks a portion of them. From that table come the V and J calls and clone size; the DNA was used to work out D and trimming. This repertoire shows some 100,000 clones, roughly 92% found once; its top ten account for roughly 5%. The V and J ends lost 6 bases and 4 bases respectively, with 17 bases between them. This CDR3 has 15 residues. The germline CDR1 and CDR2 sequences are MNHEY and SVGAGI.

Input material: peripheral blood. This TCR was recovered from a man between 65 and 85 years old with acute or convalescent COVID-19. V and J are TRBV6-5 and TRBJ2-3; TRBD2 is a possible D gene (5 bases). In nucleotides, the CDR3 is TGTGCCAGCAGCTCCCCGGGCCGGCGGGCAGATACGCAGTATTTT. Its protein product is CASSSPGRRADTQYF.